The text below deals with one TCR beta chain. Its antigen is as yet unknown. These data are taken from a study of OX40 agonist ivuxolimab in advanced cancers. Turning to the study itself: Three patients showed partial responses: one hepatocellular carcinoma and two cutaneous melanoma cases.

Study observations and caveats: CD4+ and CD8+ blood T cells expanded clonally by week 6 at 0.1 to 3.0 mg/kg. Expanded peripheral T cell antigen specificity was not determined.

The assay was immunoSEQ multiplex PCR, and TCRdb's table has in-frame clones only and misses some. The repertoire holds about 55,000 clones, with about 90% as singletons. This CDR3 spans 14 amino acids. Trimming stripped 6 bases from V and 4 bases from J, with 10 bases between. The germline gives CDR1 MDHEN, CDR2 SYDVKM. Here the sequenced sample was CD4+ or CD8+ T cells sorted from blood, taken in a trial of the OX40 agonist ivuxolimab. This sequence joins TRBV28 and TRBJ1-6, with no clear D. The TCR was taken from an adult with an advanced solid tumor such as melanoma, head and neck, liver or kidney cancer. The CDR3 loop is CASRGERYNSPLHF. Here the CDR3 DNA reads TGTGCCAGCAGGGGCGAGAGATATAATTCACCCCTCCACTTT.